This TCR beta chain was sequenced for a study of blood T cell repertoires in COVID-19. Study as a whole: From the United States, Italy and Spain came samples of acute and convalescent COVID-19. Sample material is recorded as cDNA or gDNA derived from T cells, B-cell-depleted T cells, or PBMCs.

V lost 3 bases to trimming and J lost 0 bases, with 3 bases between them. This CDR3 contains 12 residues. Germline CDR1 reads GTSNPN; CDR2 reads SVGIG (reference sequence). As originally analysed: By means of reference gene primer amplification, nucleated cell counts were estimated. Profiling relied on immunoSEQ multiplex PCR, and the TCRdb table lists in-frame clones only, not all of them. Clonal size and the V and J genes are those of that table, whereas D and trimming came from the DNA. The sample records fewer than 200,000 clones, 88% being singletons. The study drew participants aged about 18 to 90 years from roughly 25 US areas.

The sample taken for sequencing was PBMCs or T cells enriched from blood (not recorded which). This receptor was obtained from a woman between 18 and 29 years old who had recovered from COVID-19. The chain joins TRBV30 to TRBJ1-3; no clear D gene. The CDR3 region has the DNA TGTGCCTGGAGCGGCTCTGGAAACACCATATATTTT. It yields the protein CAWSGSGNTIYF.